The rows below give T cell receptor beta chains drawn from one sample of a study of blood T cell repertoires in COVID-19. Sequencing used immunoSEQ multiplex PCR; TCRdb keeps in-frame clones, though not all of them. This sample has fewer than 250,000 clones, with roughly 83% found just once. The sample taken for sequencing was peripheral blood. The source is a woman of 80 years or more with COVID-19, enrolled during active disease. Both conserved end residues are part of each CDR3.

V: TRBV18; J: TRBJ1-6; CDR3: CASSTGNSPLHF
V: TRBV19; J: TRBJ2-2; CDR3: CASPDRRTGELFF
V: TRBV5-1; J: TRBJ1-5; CDR3: CASSQDSPNQPQHF
V: TRBV5-1; J: TRBJ2-1; CDR3: CASSPGGTEVNEQFF
V: TRBV2; J: TRBJ1-6; CDR3: CASSGDSYNSPLHF
V: TRBV11-2; J: TRBJ1-2; CDR3: CASSPGQGNYGYTF
V: TRBV4-2; J: TRBJ2-7; CDR3: CASSQALSPSYEQYF
V: TRBV2; J: TRBJ2-1; CDR3: CASSDRLAGVKNEQFF
V: TRBV6-1; J: TRBJ2-1; CDR3: CATRPGKVGSNEQFF
V: TRBV11-2; J: TRBJ2-5; CDR3: CASSLQGRETQYF
V: TRBV11-1; J: TRBJ2-5; CDR3: CASSHGQGKETQYF
V: TRBV9; J: TRBJ2-1; CDR3: CASSASSSYNEQFF
V: TRBV5-4; J: TRBJ2-1; CDR3: CASSLGGEGEQFF
V: TRBV28; J: TRBJ2-1; CDR3: CAGLEKPGQMNTSASYNEQFF
V: TRBV5-6; J: TRBJ2-5; CDR3: CASSLTSGGQETQYF
V: TRBV12-3/TRBV12-4; J: TRBJ1-5; CDR3: CASSLGLPQHF
V: TRBV12-5; J: TRBJ2-2; CDR3: CASGLSGGRDTGELFF
V: TRBV19; J: TRBJ1-2; CDR3: CASSPNPYGYTF
V: TRBV11-2; J: TRBJ2-5; CDR3: CASSPEGTQYF
V: TRBV9; J: TRBJ1-2; CDR3: CASSVDSNYGYTF
V: TRBV4-2; J: TRBJ2-1; CDR3: CASSQDIAGARSVGSYNEQFF